A selection of T cell receptor beta chains follows, all from one sample in a study of human T cells and chemical hapten exposure. Using its own MiXCR run on the RACE reads, TCRdb lists one record per CDR3 protein. Of about 40,000 distinct CDR3 sequences in the sample, over 9.5% are singletons; the top ten hold approximately 5.9%. The sample here was whole blood, taken in connection with sensitization to the hapten diphenylcyclopropenone (DPC). These TCRs come from a man aged 25-40 years with alopecia areata. Some clones in this sample may be carry-over from other donors' samples. Each CDR3 is given with its conserved first and last residue. The D gene is left open where the match is weak. Clone size is shown for a subset of rows, as once, few, many or a class of expanded clone.

D gene: -
J gene: TRBJ1-1
V gene: TRBV20-1
clone size: -
CDR3 protein: CSARFRKNTEAFF
CDR3 DNA: TGCAGTGCTAGATTTAGAAAGAACACTGAAGCTTTCTTT

D gene: TRBD2
J gene: TRBJ2-2
V gene: TRBV12-3/TRBV12-4
clone size: few
CDR3 protein: CASPTSGRRTGELFF
CDR3 DNA: TGTGCCAGCCCAACTTCCGGGAGGCGCACCGGGGAGCTGTTTTTT

D gene: TRBD2
J gene: TRBJ2-3
V gene: TRBV7-2
clone size: -
CDR3 protein: CASSLDSGRAPDTQYF
CDR3 DNA: TGTGCCAGCAGCTTGGATAGCGGGAGGGCCCCAGATACGCAGTATTTT

D gene: -
J gene: TRBJ1-1
V gene: TRBV29-1
clone size: many
CDR3 protein: CSVGHLNTEAFF
CDR3 DNA: TGCAGCGTTGGACATCTGAACACTGAAGCTTTCTTT

D gene: -
J gene: TRBJ1-5
V gene: TRBV6-2/TRBV6-3
clone size: many
CDR3 protein: CASRDAWPQHF
CDR3 DNA: TGTGCCAGCAGGGACGCATGGCCCCAGCATTTT

D gene: -
J gene: TRBJ2-3
V gene: TRBV12-3/TRBV12-4
clone size: -
CDR3 protein: CASSSTAGSQYF
CDR3 DNA: TGTGCCAGCAGTTCAACTGCAGGATCGCAGTATTTT

D gene: -
J gene: TRBJ1-1
V gene: TRBV6-5
clone size: few
CDR3 protein: CASSYYQGWPNTEAFF
CDR3 DNA: TGTGCCAGCAGTTACTATCAGGGTTGGCCGAACACTGAAGCTTTCTTT

D gene: -
J gene: TRBJ1-6
V gene: TRBV6-5
clone size: few
CDR3 protein: CASSYSIPRGASGSPLHF
CDR3 DNA: TGTGCCAGCAGTTACTCGATCCCCCGGGGGGCATCGGGGTCACCCCTCCACTTT

D gene: TRBD2
J gene: TRBJ2-1
V gene: TRBV12-3/TRBV12-4
clone size: -
CDR3 protein: CATRTSGGYNEQFF
CDR3 DNA: TGTGCCACCAGGACTAGCGGGGGGTACAATGAGCAGTTCTTC

D gene: -
J gene: TRBJ1-2
V gene: TRBV7-9
clone size: many
CDR3 protein: CASSLGIGGYTF
CDR3 DNA: TGTGCCAGCAGCTTAGGGATCGGTGGCTACACCTTC

D gene: -
J gene: TRBJ1-6
V gene: TRBV20-1
clone size: many
CDR3 protein: CSALKSSYNSPLHF
CDR3 DNA: TGCAGTGCCCTCAAGAGCTCCTATAATTCACCCCTCCACTTT

D gene: TRBD1
J gene: TRBJ2-7
V gene: TRBV28
clone size: -
CDR3 protein: CASTWGTGGTTRQYF
CDR3 DNA: TGTGCCAGCACCTGGGGCACAGGGGGTACTACGAGGCAGTACTTC

D gene: -
J gene: TRBJ2-5
V gene: TRBV7-9
clone size: many
CDR3 protein: CASSLVSAAQETQYF
CDR3 DNA: TGTGCCAGCAGCTTAGTAAGTGCGGCCCAAGAGACCCAGTACTTC

D gene: -
J gene: TRBJ1-2
V gene: TRBV2
clone size: many
CDR3 protein: CASSERRGTYGYTF
CDR3 DNA: TGTGCCAGCAGTGAACGTCGAGGGACCTATGGCTACACCTTC

D gene: -
J gene: TRBJ1-4
V gene: TRBV12-3/TRBV12-4
clone size: once
CDR3 protein: CASSFQGRSEKLFF
CDR3 DNA: TGTGCCAGCAGTTTCCAGGGGAGGAGTGAAAAACTGTTTTTT

D gene: -
J gene: TRBJ2-2
V gene: TRBV18
clone size: -
CDR3 protein: CASASFPRTGELFF
CDR3 DNA: TGTGCCAGCGCGTCTTTTCCCCGCACCGGGGAGCTGTTTTTT

D gene: -
J gene: TRBJ1-5
V gene: TRBV29-1
clone size: many
CDR3 protein: CSVSGGSNQPQHF
CDR3 DNA: TGCAGCGTTTCGGGGGGTAGCAATCAGCCCCAGCATTTT

D gene: TRBD2
J gene: TRBJ2-1
V gene: TRBV7-7
clone size: few
CDR3 protein: CASSLVGGSSYNEQFF
CDR3 DNA: TGTGCCAGCAGCTTAGTAGGCGGGAGCTCCTACAATGAGCAGTTCTTC

D gene: -
J gene: TRBJ2-3
V gene: TRBV11-3
clone size: few
CDR3 protein: CASSLDRGRDRDTQYF
CDR3 DNA: TGTGCCAGCAGCTTAGACAGGGGAAGAGATCGAGATACGCAGTATTTT

D gene: TRBD1
J gene: TRBJ2-5
V gene: TRBV20-1
clone size: -
CDR3 protein: CSARGQGIQETQYF
CDR3 DNA: TGCAGTGCTAGGGGACAGGGGATCCAAGAGACCCAGTACTTC

D gene: -
J gene: TRBJ1-2
V gene: TRBV4-2
clone size: -
CDR3 protein: CASSQARGPDYGYTF
CDR3 DNA: TGTGCCAGCAGCCAAGCCCGAGGGCCCGACTATGGCTACACCTTC

D gene: TRBD1
J gene: TRBJ2-5
V gene: TRBV2
clone size: many
CDR3 protein: CASSDRGRETQYF
CDR3 DNA: TGTGCCAGCTCGGACAGGGGGCGAGAGACCCAGTACTTC

D gene: -
J gene: TRBJ1-2
V gene: TRBV11-2
clone size: many
CDR3 protein: CASSHKIAQPANYGYTF
CDR3 DNA: TGTGCCAGCAGCCACAAAATCGCCCAGCCTGCTAACTATGGCTACACCTTC

D gene: -
J gene: TRBJ2-3
V gene: TRBV10-3
clone size: few
CDR3 protein: CAISALAGDTQYF
CDR3 DNA: TGTGCCATCAGTGCCCTAGCCGGCGATACGCAGTATTTT